One sample yielded the 6 T cell receptor beta chains listed below, sequenced in a study of CD8+ T cells in alopecia areata. The treatment here: oral pan-JAK inhibitor, 5-10 mg twice daily. Investigators isolated RNA and reverse transcribed it into cDNA to act as the sequencing template. Sequencing was performed with immunoSEQ multiplex PCR; in TCRdb, only in-frame clones are kept and a portion is missing. The sample has roughly 200,000 clones; around two fifths are singletons. Sample: CD4+ T cells sorted from blood, taken between weeks 30 and 35, from a patient treated with tofacitinib. These receptors were taken from a human donor with alopecia areata.

This clone was detected only a few times. The J gene is TRBJ2-5, the V gene TRBV2, with D possibly TRBD2 on 6 matching bases. CDR1 SNHLY and CDR2 FYNNEI come from the germline V gene. Trimming pared 3 bases from V and 0 bases from J, leaving 8 bases between. There are 14 residues in the CDR3. CDR3 sequence: CASSDGRYQETQYF. The CDR3 nucleotides are TGTGCCAGCAGTGATGGGAGGTACCAAGAGACCCAGTACTTC.

The CDR3 loop is CATRAGGSADTQYF. As DNA, the CDR3 is TGTGCCACCCGAGCCGGAGGGAGCGCAGATACGCAGTATTTT. The chain combines TRBV14 with TRBJ2-3; the D gene is possibly TRBD2 (6 bases). This CDR3 region has 14 residues. V lost 10 bases to trimming and J lost 4 bases, with 18 bases between them. From germline, CDR1 is SGHDN and CDR2 FVKESK.

This clone came up a few times. The J gene is TRBJ2-7, the V gene TRBV6-6; maybe TRBD2 (5 bases). The CDR3 totals 14 residues. Germline CDR1 MNHNY, CDR2 SVGAGI (reference sequence). V was pared by 8 bases and J by 1 base, with 15 bases between. The CDR3 sequence: CASGGGLNSYEQYF. The CDR3 bases are TGTGCCAGCGGAGGAGGACTCAATTCCTACGAGCAGTACTTC.

V usage is TRBV9 and J usage is TRBJ1-5; D gene uncertain. The CDR3 is 15 amino acids. Trimming cost V 4 bases and J 5 bases, with 16 bases left between them. The germline gives CDR1 SGDLS, CDR2 YYNGEE. Here the CDR3 DNA reads TGTGCCAGCAGCCCGGATCCGGGAGGCGATCAGCCCCAGCATTTT. Protein sequence: CASSPDPGGDQPQHF.

The chain employs TRBV7-8 and TRBJ1-2; TRBD1 is a possible D gene (5 bases). The germline gives CDR1 SGHVS, CDR2 FQNEAQ. V was trimmed by 0 bases and J by 3 bases, leaving 5 bases between them. The CDR3 runs 13 residues. The CDR3 coding sequence is TGTGCCAGCAGCTTAGCGACAGACTATGGCTACACCTTC. It translates to CASSLATDYGYTF.

There are a few counts of this clone. The J gene is TRBJ2-7, the V gene TRBV28, with 8 bases lining up with TRBD2. CDR3 length: 15 residues. CDR1 and CDR2 from the germline V gene are MDHEN and SYDVKM. V lost 6 bases to trimming and J lost 1 base; unmatched junction nucleotides: 8. This chain's CDR3 is CASRGTSGSSYEQYF. The CDR3 nucleotides read TGTGCCAGCAGGGGTACTAGCGGATCATCCTACGAGCAGTACTTC.